A selection of T cell receptor beta chains follows, all from one sample in a study of blood T cell repertoires in COVID-19. Clones were read by immunoSEQ multiplex PCR, and TCRdb kept only the in-frame ones, dropping some. The table includes about 42,000 clones, under 80% detected once. The material sequenced was peripheral blood. These receptors were obtained from a man older than 75 with acute or convalescent COVID-19. The CDR3 runs from the conserved cysteine through the conserved F or W. The order of the fields is D gene, clone size, J gene, V gene, CDR3 protein, CDR3 DNA. D genes are given only for firm matches. The size of a clone is reported for some rows only, either as once, few or many, or as a class for expanded clones.

>TRBD1|-|TRBJ1-3|TRBV18
CASSSFPGQGNTIYF
TGTGCCAGCTCATCCTTTCCGGGACAGGGAAACACCATATATTTT
>-|-|TRBJ1-2|TRBV28
CASSLERTSYGYTF
TGTGCCAGCAGTTTAGAAAGGACTTCCTATGGCTACACCTTC
>-|-|TRBJ1-1|TRBV6-5
CASTYGRGEAFF
TGTGCCAGCACCTACGGGAGGGGAGAAGCTTTCTTT
>-|-|TRBJ2-7|TRBV21-1
CASTRQDYEQYF
TGTGCCAGCACCCGACAGGACTACGAGCAGTACTTC
>TRBD1|-|TRBJ1-2|TRBV4-2
CASSQGLFAGTVHGYTF
TGTGCCAGCAGCCAAGGGCTATTCGCCGGGACAGTGCATGGCTACACCTTC
>-|-|TRBJ1-4|TRBV25-1
CASRGWAGEKLFF
TGTGCCAGCAGGGGCTGGGCAGGGGAAAAACTGTTTTTT
>TRBD1|-|TRBJ1-4|TRBV28
CASTLTGGREKLFF
TGTGCCAGCACCCTGACAGGGGGAAGGGAAAAACTGTTTTTT
>TRBD1|-|TRBJ1-2|TRBV3-1/TRBV3-2
CASSPDRGNGYTF
TGTGCCAGCAGCCCCGACAGGGGGAATGGCTACACCTTC
>TRBD2|-|TRBJ2-1|TRBV4-1
CASKREVAYNEQFF
TGCGCCAGCAAGCGGGAGGTAGCCTACAATGAGCAGTTCTTC
>TRBD2|few|TRBJ2-7|TRBV7-8
CASSLEGFGGSSYEQYF
TGTGCCAGCAGCTTAGAAGGGTTCGGCGGGAGCTCCTACGAGCAGTACTTC
>-|-|TRBJ1-2|TRBV5-5
CASSLGLAWTNYGYTF
TGTGCCAGCAGCTTGGGATTAGCCTGGACTAACTATGGCTACACCTTC
>TRBD1|-|TRBJ1-2|TRBV3-1/TRBV3-2
CASSQVEVGQGKGYTF
TGTGCCAGCAGCCAAGTGGAGGTTGGACAGGGTAAAGGCTACACCTTC
>TRBD1|-|TRBJ2-7|TRBV6-6
CASSPGQAGEQYF
TGTGCCAGCAGTCCGGGACAGGCTGGCGAGCAGTACTTC
>-|few|TRBJ1-2|TRBV5-6
CASTLEGSYGYTF
TGTGCCAGCACTTTGGAGGGGAGCTATGGCTACACCTTC
>-|few|TRBJ1-5|TRBV2
CASSESEVELNQPQHF
TGTGCCAGCAGTGAAAGTGAGGTCGAACTCAATCAGCCCCAGCATTTT
>TRBD1|-|TRBJ2-7|TRBV5-1
CASSSAGTGPEQYF
TGCGCCAGCAGCTCGGCAGGGACAGGGCCCGAGCAGTACTTC
>-|-|TRBJ2-3|TRBV10-1
CASSESLSLASTDTQYF
TGCGCCAGCAGTGAGTCCTTAAGCCTAGCTAGCACAGATACGCAGTATTTT
>TRBD2|-|TRBJ2-2|TRBV5-6
CASSRTSGGPPNTGELFF
TGTGCCAGCAGCAGGACTAGCGGGGGGCCCCCGAACACCGGGGAGCTGTTTTTT
>TRBD1|once|TRBJ1-1|TRBV2
CASRSAGQGLNTEAFF
TGTGCCAGCAGAAGTGCGGGACAGGGGCTGAACACTGAAGCTTTCTTT
>TRBD1|few|TRBJ2-2|TRBV6-5
CASWDRGHTGELFF
TGTGCCAGCTGGGACAGGGGGCACACCGGGGAGCTGTTTTTT
>TRBD2|-|TRBJ2-7|TRBV9
CASSVEGTSPYEQYF
TGTGCCAGCAGCGTAGAAGGGACTAGCCCCTACGAGCAGTACTTC
>TRBD1|-|TRBJ1-1|TRBV23-1
CASSPAGQGTAFF
TGCGCCAGCAGTCCGGCGGGACAGGGGACAGCTTTCTTT
>-|-|TRBJ2-2|TRBV11-2
CASSLDTGELFF
TGTGCCAGCAGCTTAGATACTGGGGAGCTGTTTTTT
>TRBD2|-|TRBJ2-2|TRBV2
CASSPSGGGYTGELFF
TGTGCCAGCAGCCCTAGCGGGGGTGGCTACACCGGGGAGCTGTTTTTT
>-|-|TRBJ1-3|TRBV6-5
CASSRPGGSGNTIYF
TGTGCCAGCAGCCGCCCGGGAGGCTCTGGAAACACCATATATTTT
>TRBD1|-|TRBJ1-1|TRBV27
CASSLLGTENTEAFF
TGTGCCAGCAGTTTATTAGGGACAGAGAACACTGAAGCTTTCTTT
>-|few|TRBJ2-3|TRBV29-1
CSVREGAYTTDTQYF
TGCAGCGTCCGAGAAGGGGCCTACACCACAGATACGCAGTATTTT